What follows are 29 T cell receptor beta chains derived from one specimen sequenced in a study of blood T cell repertoires in COVID-19. Method: immunoSEQ multiplex PCR; TCRdb's copy keeps in-frame clones and lacks some. The table lists approximately 37,000 clones, approximately 83% of them singletons. The material sequenced was peripheral blood. These TCRs come from a man in his forties with active COVID-19.

The gene calls are TRBV7-9 and TRBJ1-2, with 7 positions matching TRBD1. The CDR3 runs 15 residues. The V gene end was trimmed by 1 base and the J gene end by 3 bases; junction bases not matched to a gene: 5. Germline V lookup: CDR1 SEHNR, CDR2 FQNEAQ (reference sequence). This CDR3 is CASSLVGGAHYGYTF. The CDR3 coding sequence is TGTGCCAGCAGCTTAGTAGGGGGCGCCCACTATGGCTACACCTTC.

The chain combines TRBV27 with TRBJ2-1; D might be TRBD2 (5 bases). CDR1 is MNHEY and CDR2 is SMNVEV in the germline V gene (reference sequence). The CDR3 covers 13 residues. V lost 5 bases and J lost 5, with 10 bases in between. This chain's CDR3 is CASSPDYHNEQFF. CDR3 coding DNA: TGTGCCAGCAGTCCTGACTATCACAATGAGCAGTTCTTC.

The gene calls are TRBV7-7 and TRBJ1-5; D remains unclear. This CDR3 contains 14 residues. V gave up 2 bases and J gave up 6 bases, with 11 bases separating them. CDR1 and CDR2 (germline): SSHAT, FNYEAQ (reference sequence). In DNA form, the CDR3 reads TGTGCCAGCAGCTTAATGCAGGTAAGTCAGCCCCAGCATTTT. Protein product: CASSLMQVSQPQHF.

The rearrangement uses TRBV27 and TRBJ1-3; tentative D call: TRBD1 (5 bases). V shed 2 bases and J shed 0 bases, with 8 bases lying between them. The CDR3 loop spans 15 amino acids. Germline loops: CDR1 MNHEY, CDR2 SMNVEV (reference sequence). The CDR3 is CASSLQGSSGNTIYF. The CDR3, as DNA: TGTGCCAGCAGTTTACAGGGAAGCTCTGGAAACACCATATATTTT.

The V and J genes are TRBV10-2 and TRBJ2-1, with D possibly TRBD1 on 5 matching bases. The CDR3 totals 14 residues. Between the trimmed V and J ends, which lost 6 bases and 0 bases, there was a span of 9 bases. From germline, CDR1 is WSHSY and CDR2 SAAADI. The CDR3 sequence: CASRARGSYNEQFF. The DNA for the CDR3 is TGCGCCAGCAGAGCTAGGGGCTCCTACAATGAGCAGTTCTTC.

The CDR3 nucleotides are TGTGCCAGCAGCTTAGCGGGGGGGTACCGCTACGAGCAGTACTTC. This gives the protein CASSLAGGYRYEQYF. V is TRBV5-4 and J is TRBJ2-7; TRBD2 matches at 10 bases. Germline V gene data show CDR1 as SGHNT and CDR2 as YYREEE (reference sequence). The CDR3 is 15 residues long. The junction had 5 bases not matched to a gene; V was cut back by 2 bases and J by 3 bases.

J is TRBJ2-3 and V is TRBV12-3 or TRBV12-4; TRBD1 might be the D (5 bases). The CDR3 runs to 12 residues. The V end lost 6 bases, the J end lost 8 bases, and 12 bases lay between the germline ends. The CDR3 is CASRPPQGTQYF. CDR3 in DNA: TGTGCCAGCAGGCCCCCTCAGGGTACGCAGTATTTT.

The chain has TRBV18 and TRBJ2-7; D remains ambiguous. Germline CDR1 is KGHSH and CDR2 is LQKENI. Between the trimmed V and J ends, which lost 3 bases and 6 bases, there was a span of 15 bases. The CDR3 contains 14 residues. The CDR3, as DNA: TGTGCCAGCTCACCCCATGGAGAGTCGGTCGAGCAGTACTTC. It is translated as CASSPHGESVEQYF.

This chain links TRBV18 with TRBJ1-5; possible D gene TRBD1, 5 bases. CDR1 and CDR2 from the germline V gene are KGHSH and LQKENI. This CDR3 comprises 15 residues. V was clipped by 1 base and J by 7 bases, with 14 bases between them. CDR3 coding DNA: TGTGCCAGCTCACCACTTTCAGGGAGGCACCAGCCCCAGCATTTT. Translating it yields CASSPLSGRHQPQHF.

The gene calls are TRBV30 and TRBJ2-3; 10 nucleotides match TRBD2. The trim removed 3 bases at V and 2 bases at J, leaving 2 bases unmatched. This CDR3 is built from 14 residues. Germline CDR1 is GTSNPN and CDR2 is SVGIG (reference sequence). The CDR3 loop reads CAWRSGRATDTQYF. The CDR3 DNA reads TGTGCCTGGAGAAGCGGGAGGGCCACAGATACGCAGTATTTT.

This chain links TRBV4-1 with TRBJ1-5, with D perhaps matching TRBD1 (6 bases). Per germline, CDR1 MGHRA and CDR2 YSYEKL. The V gene lost 5 bases and the J gene lost 1 base, with 9 bases spanning the gap. This CDR3 is 14 amino acids long. CDR3 amino acids: CASSNTGSNQPQHF. DNA of the CDR3: TGCGCCAGCAGCAACACAGGGAGCAATCAGCCCCAGCATTTT.

The chain couples TRBV5-1 to TRBJ1-1; D perhaps matches TRBD1 (5 bases). Germline V gives CDR1 SGHRS, CDR2 YFSETQ. V shed 4 bases and J shed 5 bases, with 15 bases lying between them. There are 14 residues in the CDR3. The CDR3 bases are TGCGCCAGCAGCCCGGCTCAGGGAGGTACTGAAGCTTTCTTT. It yields the protein CASSPAQGGTEAFF.

The V call is TRBV6-5, the J call TRBJ1-4; D is unclear. The CDR3 length is 16 residues. CDR1 is MNHEY and CDR2 is SVGAGI in the germline V gene. Trimming took off 2 bases at V and 3 bases at J, with 13 bases between the two ends. The CDR3 sequence: CASSYPPVRANEKLFF. CDR3 DNA sequence: TGTGCCAGCAGTTACCCCCCGGTGAGAGCTAATGAAAAACTGTTTTTT.

This clone appeared once. CDR3 loop: CASSEGTATPLHF. CDR3 sequence (DNA): TGCGCCAGCAGTGAAGGGACAGCAACACCCCTCCACTTT. The chain is built from TRBV10-1 and TRBJ1-6, with TRBD1 matching over 7 bases. The CDR3 runs 13 residues. Germline V lookup: CDR1 WNHNN, CDR2 SYGVQD (reference sequence). V was clipped by 3 bases and J by 11 bases; unmatched bases: 4.

The chain uses TRBV29-1 and TRBJ2-2; D gene ambiguous. Germline CDR1 reads SQVTM; CDR2 reads ANQGSEA. CDR3 size: 11 residues. Trimming left V 4 bases short and J 4 bases short, with 4 bases between. Here the CDR3 DNA reads TGCAGCGTTGGAGGCACCGGGGAGCTGTTTTTT. Its protein is CSVGGTGELFF.

V is TRBV12-3 or TRBV12-4 and J is TRBJ1-6; TRBD1 aligns across 7 bases. The CDR3 covers 13 residues. The ends lost 6 bases at V and 7 bases at J; junction bases unmatched: 3. CDR3 loop: CASSKGQNSPLHF. Written as DNA, the CDR3 is TGTGCCAGCAGCAAGGGACAGAATTCACCCCTCCACTTT.

This clone was seen only a few times. The chain is built from TRBV4-1 and TRBJ1-6; D might be TRBD1 (5 bases). V lost 0 bases and J 10 bases, leaving 16 bases between the germline ends. The CDR3 loop spans 16 amino acids. Per the germline V gene, CDR1 is MGHRA and CDR2 is YSYEKL. Here the CDR3 DNA reads TGCGCCAGCAGCCAAGATTCCGCAGGGATTGGATCACCCCTCCACTTT. Protein sequence: CASSQDSAGIGSPLHF.

This rearrangement joins TRBV19 to TRBJ2-6; a weak D match, TRBD2 (5 bases). CDR3 length equals 16 residues. The germline V and J ends were trimmed by 7 bases and 0 bases, with 13 bases remaining between them. CDR1 LNHDA and CDR2 SQIVND come from the germline V gene (reference sequence). The CDR3 nucleotides read TGTGCCAGTAATATGATAGGGAGCTCTGGGGCCAACGTCCTGACTTTC. Its protein product is CASNMIGSSGANVLTF.

In this sample, this clone is medium-sized. The chain has TRBV28 and TRBJ1-5, with D possibly being TRBD1 (6 bases). Germline assignment: CDR1 MDHEN and CDR2 SYDVKM. The length of the CDR3 is 19 residues. Trimming stripped 6 bases from V and 0 bases from J, with 24 bases between. Here the CDR3 DNA reads TGTGCCAGCAGGTTACAAATCTATATGGGGGCCCATAGCAATCAGCCCCAGCATTTT. This gives the protein CASRLQIYMGAHSNQPQHF.

The CDR3 DNA sequence: TGTGCCAGCAGCCTTCTAGCGGGAGTGGGGTACAATGAGCAGTTCTTC. Its protein product is CASSLLAGVGYNEQFF. This chain links TRBV14 with TRBJ2-1; 10 positions agree with TRBD2. Trimming took 4 bases from V and 4 from J; bases not matched to a gene: 7. Germline V CDR1 and CDR2: SGHDN, FVKESK. CDR3 length: 16 residues.

This clone was seen a few times. The genes are TRBV6-4 and TRBJ2-1, with 12 positions matching TRBD2. The CDR3 loop spans 15 amino acids. With V trimmed by 0 bases and J by 6 bases, 0 bases remained unmatched. CDR1 is MRHNA and CDR2 is SNTAGT in the germline V gene. The chain's CDR3 is CASSDSTSGSNEQFF. In nucleotides, the CDR3 is TGTGCCAGCAGTGACTCGACTAGCGGGAGCAATGAGCAGTTCTTC.

V usage is TRBV5-1 and J usage is TRBJ2-2; weak D call: TRBD1 (6 bases). Germline values: CDR1 SGHRS, CDR2 YFSETQ. The CDR3 totals 15 residues. V lost 3 bases, J lost 7 bases, and 16 bases lay in between. This chain's CDR3 is CASSSQGPAGGELFF. The CDR3 nucleotides are TGCGCCAGCAGCTCACAGGGTCCGGCGGGCGGGGAGCTGTTTTTT.

The rearrangement uses TRBV7-9 and TRBJ2-5; 9 nucleotides match TRBD2. Germline CDR1 and CDR2: SEHNR and FQNEAQ (reference sequence). Trimming removed 4 bases from V and 2 bases from J; junction bases left unmatched: 5. CDR3 length equals 15 residues. CDR3 coding DNA: TGTGCCAGCAGCTCAAGACTAGCGGCACAAGAGACCCAGTACTTC. Protein sequence: CASSSRLAAQETQYF. The variable domain in full, with the rest retrieved from reference TRBV7-9 and TRBJ2-5, is DTGVSQNPRHKITKRGQNVTFRCDPISEHNRLYWYRQTLGQGPEFLTYFQNEAQLEKSRLLSDRFSAERPKGSFSTLEIQRTEQGDSAMYLCASSSRLAAQETQYFGPGTRLLVL.

The rearrangement links TRBV9 to TRBJ1-4; a possible D gene is TRBD1 (6 bases). Trimming stripped 3 bases from V and 3 bases from J, with 12 bases between. Germline CDR1 and CDR2: SGDLS and YYNGEE. The CDR3 has 15 amino acids. CDR3 protein: CASSARTAPNEKLFF. In nucleotides, the CDR3 is TGTGCCAGCAGCGCTCGGACAGCCCCTAATGAAAAACTGTTTTTT.

The J gene is TRBJ2-7, the V gene TRBV12-3 or TRBV12-4, with unresolved D. V shed 5 bases and J shed 0 bases, with 5 bases lying between them. There are 12 residues in the CDR3. The CDR3, as DNA: TGTGCCAGCAGTCCCTACTCCTACGAGCAGTACTTC. Translating gives CASSPYSYEQYF.

This clone was observed once. The chain uses TRBV5-1 and TRBJ1-1, with D possibly matching TRBD1 (6 bases). The ends were cut back, 1 base at V and 3 bases at J, with 10 bases in the middle. Germline V gene sequence: CDR1 SGHRS, CDR2 YFSETQ. The CDR3 is made up of 14 amino acids. CDR3 sequence (DNA): TGCGCCAGCAGCTTGCGGGGGGCACACACTGAAGCTTTCTTT. Its protein is CASSLRGAHTEAFF.

This clone was counted once. The CDR3, as DNA: TGTGCCAGCAGCTTAGACAGGGAGGGCACCGGGGAGCTGTTTTTT. Protein product: CASSLDREGTGELFF. The gene calls are TRBV7-9 and TRBJ2-2, with a tentative D call TRBD2 (7 bases). This CDR3 has 15 amino acids. Germline-derived CDR1 and CDR2 are SEHNR and FQNEAQ (reference sequence). V lost 1 base, J lost 4 bases, and 10 bases lay in between. The whole variable domain, remainder taken from reference TRBV7-9 and TRBJ2-2, is DTGVSQNPRHKITKRGQNVTFRCDPISEHNRLYWYRQTLGQGPEFLTYFQNEAQLEKSRLLSDRFSAERPKGSFSTLEIQRTEQGDSAMYLCASSLDREGTGELFFGEGSRLTVL.

The rearrangement uses TRBV10-2 and TRBJ2-1, with TRBD2 matching over 10 bases. This CDR3 contains 16 residues. Germline CDR1 is WSHSY and CDR2 is SAAADI. V trimming: 3 bases; J trimming: 7 bases; junction bases outside the gene matches: 9. The CDR3 DNA reads as TGCGCCAGCAGTGACCCTCGGAGCGGGAGGGTAAATGAGCAGTTCTTC. It codes for CASSDPRSGRVNEQFF.

About this clone: Other DNA sequences in the same sample also yield this CDR3. J is TRBJ1-4 and V is TRBV27; D is unresolved. V lost 3 bases, J lost 8 bases, and 10 bases lay in between. Per germline, CDR1 MNHEY and CDR2 SMNVEV (reference sequence). CDR3 size: 13 residues. The CDR3 region is CASSFSGFEKLFF. The CDR3 bases are TGTGCCAGCAGTTTCTCGGGGTTCGAAAAACTGTTTTTT. Supplemented by reference TRBV27 and TRBJ1-4, the full variable domain reads EAQVTQNPRYLITVTGKKLTVTCSQNMNHEYMSWYRQDPGLGLRQIYYSMNVEVTDKGDVPEGYKVSRKEKRNFPLILESPSPNQTSLYFCASSFSGFEKLFFGSGTQLSVL.